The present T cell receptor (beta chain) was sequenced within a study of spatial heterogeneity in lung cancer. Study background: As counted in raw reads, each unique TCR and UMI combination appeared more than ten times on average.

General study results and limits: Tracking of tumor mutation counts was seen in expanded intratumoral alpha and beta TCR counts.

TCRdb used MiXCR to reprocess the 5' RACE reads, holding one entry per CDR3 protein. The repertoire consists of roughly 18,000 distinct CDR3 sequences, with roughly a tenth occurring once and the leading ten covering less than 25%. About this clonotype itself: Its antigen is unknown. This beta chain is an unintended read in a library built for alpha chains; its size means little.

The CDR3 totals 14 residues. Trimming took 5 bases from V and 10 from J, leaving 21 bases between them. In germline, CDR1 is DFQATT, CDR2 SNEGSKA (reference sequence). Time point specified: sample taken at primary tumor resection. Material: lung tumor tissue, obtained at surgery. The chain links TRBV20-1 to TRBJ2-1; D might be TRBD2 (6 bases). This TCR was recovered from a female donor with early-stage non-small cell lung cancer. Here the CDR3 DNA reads TGCAGTGCTGAGAGGGAAGCGGGTCCCGAGGAGCAGTTCTTC. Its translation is CSAEREAGPEEQFF.